Below, 16 T cell receptor beta chains from the same sample are listed, as sequenced in a study of a mutant IDH1 vaccine in newly diagnosed glioma. Time point reported: week 5, during vaccination. Vaccination comprised doses that each held 300 ug of mutant IDH1 20-mer peptide, plus topical imiquimod. These receptors have no identified antigens. The assay was immunoSEQ multiplex PCR, and TCRdb's table has in-frame clones only and misses some. The sample includes approximately 60,000 clones, around 82% of them seen just once. This material consisted of PBMCs, taken from a glioma patient whose treatment included an IDH1 peptide vaccine. The origin of the receptors is a woman aged 18-29 years with glioma. Some clones in this sample may be carry-over from other donors' samples.

The V and J genes are TRBV4-2 and TRBJ1-2, with a possible D match to TRBD1 (5 bases). The V gene's germline CDR1 is LGHNA and CDR2 YNFKEQ. The V end was cut by 0 bases, the J end by 4 bases, with 15 bases between. The CDR3 spans 16 residues. CDR3 sequence (DNA): TGTGCCAGCAGCCAAGATCCGGGCAGGGTAGCCTATGGCTACACCTTC. This sequence encodes CASSQDPGRVAYGYTF.

This sequence joins TRBV5-6 and TRBJ2-2, with a possible D match to TRBD1 (5 bases). V lost 0 bases and J lost 0, with 6 bases in between. The CDR3 length is 15 residues. Germline V gene sequence: CDR1 SGHDT, CDR2 YYEEEE. The CDR3 DNA follows: TGTGCCAGCAGCTTGGGACAGTCGAACACCGGGGAGCTGTTTTTT. Encoded protein: CASSLGQSNTGELFF.

This clone was recorded once. The V gene is TRBV27, the J gene TRBJ1-2; possibly TRBD1 for D (5 bases). Germline V lookup: CDR1 MNHEY, CDR2 SMNVEV (reference sequence). The CDR3 contains 14 residues. Trimming took off 0 bases at V and 7 bases at J, with 12 bases between the two ends. CDR3 loop: CASSLSRGVGGYTF. For the CDR3, the DNA is TGTGCCAGCAGTTTATCCCGGGGGGTGGGTGGCTACACCTTC.

The chain uses TRBV28 and TRBJ1-1; 7 bases fit TRBD1. CDR3 size: 14 residues. Germline V gene lookup returns CDR1 MDHEN and CDR2 SYDVKM. The V gene end was trimmed by 11 bases and the J gene end by 7 bases; junction bases not matched to a gene: 16. Written as DNA, the CDR3 is TGTGCCTCAAAAGGCAGGGGGAGATTCAGTGAAGCTTTCTTT. Its protein product is CASKGRGRFSEAFF.

This clone was observed a few times. This chain uses TRBV19 with TRBJ1-5, with 7 bases lining up with TRBD1. With V trimmed by 3 bases and J by 2 bases, 7 bases remained unmatched. The CDR3 consists of 16 residues. The germline V gene encodes CDR1 LNHDA and CDR2 SQIVND (reference sequence). The CDR3 spells CASSIRTGRGNQPQHF. The DNA for the CDR3 is TGTGCCAGTAGTATCCGGACAGGCAGAGGCAATCAGCCCCAGCATTTT.

The chain couples TRBV7-2 to TRBJ2-7, with D possibly matching TRBD2 (6 bases). The germline gives CDR1 SGHTA, CDR2 FQGNSA. This CDR3 is built from 17 residues. Trimming left V 2 bases short and J 5 bases short, with 22 bases between. This CDR3 reads CASSLLAGRGSPHEQYF. The CDR3 DNA sequence: TGTGCCAGCAGCTTACTAGCCGGACGGGGGTCCCCCCACGAGCAGTACTTC.

The chain links TRBV7-2 to TRBJ1-6; 9 nucleotides match TRBD1. The CDR3 runs to 17 residues. Germline assignment: CDR1 SGHTA and CDR2 FQGNSA. Trimming cost V 3 bases and J 2 bases; bases outside gene matches: 5. CDR3 nucleotides: TGTGCCAGCAGCTTTCGGACAGGGGCGACCTATAATTCACCCCTCCACTTT. The encoded protein is CASSFRTGATYNSPLHF.

The chain links TRBV5-1 to TRBJ1-1; D remains ambiguous. From germline, CDR1 is SGHRS and CDR2 YFSETQ. The length of the CDR3 is 13 residues. V lost 0 bases, J lost 0 bases, and 3 bases lay in between. The CDR3 DNA sequence: TGCGCCAGCAGCTTGGAACTGAACACTGAAGCTTTCTTT. Translating it yields CASSLELNTEAFF.

In DNA form, the CDR3 reads TGTGCCAGCAGGGCCCCCGGGGGGAACTATGGCTACACCTTC. The encoded protein is CASRAPGGNYGYTF. The genes are TRBV5-6 and TRBJ1-2; TRBD1 might be the D (5 bases). CDR1 and CDR2 (germline): SGHDT, YYEEEE. This CDR3 is built from 14 residues. Trimming took 5 bases from V and 2 from J, leaving 13 bases between them.

The V gene is TRBV27, the J gene TRBJ2-7; D is unclear. In germline, CDR1 is MNHEY, CDR2 SMNVEV (reference sequence). The CDR3 sequence is 15 residues long. Trimming removed 3 bases from V and 1 base from J, with 13 bases in between. The CDR3 region has the DNA TGTGCCAGCAGTTTTAGGCCTTACCAATCCTACGAGCAGTACTTC. Translated: CASSFRPYQSYEQYF.

The rearrangement links TRBV7-9 to TRBJ1-1, with D maybe TRBD1 (6 bases). Germline-derived CDR1 and CDR2 are SEHNR and FQNEAQ (reference sequence). This CDR3 contains 15 residues. The V end lost 3 bases, the J end lost 0 bases, and 11 bases lay between the germline ends. CDR3 coding DNA: TGTGCCAGCAGCTTTGGGGGGCGAATGAACACTGAAGCTTTCTTT. Protein: CASSFGGRMNTEAFF. Drawing the rest from reference TRBV7-9 and TRBJ1-1, the complete variable domain is DTGVSQNPRHKITKRGQNVTFRCDPISEHNRLYWYRQTLGQGPEFLTYFQNEAQLEKSRLLSDRFSAERPKGSFSTLEIQRTEQGDSAMYLCASSFGGRMNTEAFFGQGTRLTVV.

The chain joins TRBV29-1 to TRBJ1-1, with D possibly being TRBD1 (6 bases). The length of the CDR3 is 15 residues. V lost 5 bases to trimming and J lost 2 bases, with 18 bases between them. Per germline, CDR1 SQVTM and CDR2 ANQGSEA. This chain's CDR3 is CSVPKGVGVNTEAFF. The CDR3 DNA sequence: TGCAGCGTTCCCAAGGGGGTTGGCGTAAACACTGAAGCTTTCTTT.

The chain combines TRBV9 with TRBJ1-1; D perhaps matches TRBD1 (6 bases). V was trimmed by 3 bases and J by 2 bases, leaving 8 bases between them. CDR3 length equals 13 residues. Germline lookup yields CDR1 SGDLS and CDR2 YYNGEE. CDR3 sequence (DNA): TGTGCCAGCAGCGGGACAGTAAACACTGAAGCTTTCTTT. Translation: CASSGTVNTEAFF.

This clone has only one observation. The rearrangement joins TRBV5-6 to TRBJ1-2; TRBD1 agrees at 12 bases. The germline CDR1 and CDR2 sequences are SGHDT and YYEEEE. The CDR3 sequence is 13 residues long. Trimming at V came to 3 bases and at J to 6 bases, leaving 0 bases not matched to a gene. The CDR3 nucleotides read TGTGCCAGCAGCTGGGACAGGGGGCATGGCTACACCTTC. It encodes CASSWDRGHGYTF.

V and J are TRBV6-5 and TRBJ2-7; D uncertain. Germline lookup yields CDR1 MNHEY and CDR2 SVGAGI. The CDR3 covers 14 residues. V shed 4 bases and J shed 2 bases, with 12 bases lying between them. The CDR3 sequence: CASSFERGTYEQYF. The CDR3 DNA follows: TGTGCCAGCAGTTTTGAGAGAGGAACCTACGAGCAGTACTTC.

The J gene is TRBJ2-2, the V gene TRBV6-5; the D gene is possibly TRBD2 (5 bases). Germline loops: CDR1 MNHEY, CDR2 SVGAGI. The CDR3 is 14 amino acids. V lost 4 bases and J 7 bases, leaving 13 bases between the germline ends. The CDR3 coding sequence is TGTGCCAGCAGTTTGCTAGCCGAAGGCGGGGAGCTGTTTTTT. This encodes CASSLLAEGGELFF.